This entry lists 26 T cell receptor beta chains sequenced from one sample in a study of CD8+CD57+ T cells in acquired aplastic anemia. Profiles of TCR beta VDJ and CDR3 were generated from a genomic DNA template. TCRdb called the reads again in MiXCR, with one record for every CDR3 protein. The table shows some 280,000 distinct CDR3 sequences, with around three fifths occurring only once. Sequencing used sorted CD4+, CD8+, or CD8+CD57+ T cells (not recorded which) from PBMCs. Receptor source: a human donor with severe aplastic anemia or a healthy control (not recorded which).

V and J are TRBV19 and TRBJ2-7; weak D call: TRBD1 (6 bases). This CDR3 has 13 amino acids. Trimming cost V 5 bases and J 1 base, with 9 bases left between them. Germline lookup yields CDR1 LNHDA and CDR2 SQIVND (reference sequence). The chain's CDR3 is CASSFGQSYEQYF. Written as DNA, the CDR3 is TGTGCCAGTAGTTTTGGACAGTCCTACGAGCAGTACTTC.

This clonotype was found a few times. This could be a read error, since a much larger clone is one nucleotide away. The chain uses TRBV7-2 and TRBJ1-1; 9 bases are a match to TRBD1. The germline V gene has CDR1 SGHTA and CDR2 FQGNSA. V gave up 3 bases and J gave up 2 bases; unmatched junction bases: 4. The CDR3 has 15 amino acids. As DNA, the CDR3 is TGTGCCAGCAGCTTTACGACAGGGGGAAACACTGAAGCTTTCTTT. Translating it yields CASSFTTGGNTEAFF.

CDR3 region: CASSIGTTNEKLFF. The CDR3 DNA sequence: TGTGCCAGTAGTATAGGGACAACTAATGAAAAACTGTTTTTT. V gene TRBV19 combines with J gene TRBJ1-4; D not resolved. CDR1 is LNHDA, CDR2 SQIVND, per germline (reference sequence). V gave up 1 base and J gave up 0 bases, with 3 bases separating them. This CDR3 is 14 amino acids long.

This clonotype was recorded many times. The V gene is TRBV5-1, the J gene TRBJ1-5; 9 bases are shared with TRBD1. The CDR3 loop spans 14 amino acids. J lost 6 bases, V lost 4 bases, and 5 bases had no gene match. Per the germline V gene, CDR1 is SGHRS and CDR2 is YFSETQ. The CDR3 sequence is CASSIGQGSQPQHF. For the CDR3, the DNA is TGCGCCAGCAGCATAGGACAGGGGAGTCAGCCCCAGCATTTT. Full variable domain (remainder filled in from reference TRBV5-1 and TRBJ1-5): KAGVTQTPRYLIKTRGQQVTLSCSPISGHRSVSWYQQTPGQGLQFLFEYFSETQRNKGNFPGRFSGRQFSNSRSEMNVSTLELGDSALYLCASSIGQGSQPQHFGDGTRLSIL.

This clonotype has only one observation. V gene TRBV2 combines with J gene TRBJ1-6, with TRBD1 as a possible D gene (6 bases). This CDR3 region has 11 residues. Germline assignment: CDR1 SNHLY and CDR2 FYNNEI. Trimming stripped 4 bases from V and 13 bases from J, with 8 bases between. The CDR3 DNA is TGTGCCAGCAGTGGGGGGCCCCCCCTCCACTTT. Protein: CASSGGPPLHF.

This chain links TRBV7-8 with TRBJ2-3; D is perhaps TRBD2 (6 bases). The CDR3 extends over 16 amino acids. Germline assignment: CDR1 SGHVS and CDR2 FQNEAQ. V dropped 3 bases and J dropped 2 bases, with 15 bases sitting between them. The CDR3 DNA follows: TGTGCCAGCAGCTTGGGGCCGGGACTCAACACAGATACGCAGTATTTT. Translating it yields CASSLGPGLNTDTQYF.

This clonotype was observed at least ten times. This rearrangement joins TRBV15 to TRBJ1-5, with D possibly being TRBD1 (6 bases). With 1 base removed from V and 5 bases from J, the gap between germline ends came to 18 bases. CDR1 is LNHNV, CDR2 YYDKDF, per germline (reference sequence). The CDR3 sequence is 17 residues long. CDR3 nucleotide sequence: TGTGCCACCAGCAGAGTACCGGGGACACTAGAGGATCAGCCCCAGCATTTT. As protein: CATSRVPGTLEDQPQHF.

This clonotype occurred many times. The J gene is TRBJ2-1, the V gene TRBV6-6; 11 positions match TRBD2. V trimming: 2 bases; J trimming: 4 bases; junction bases outside the gene matches: 7. The CDR3 is 17 residues long. Germline V gene sequence: CDR1 MNHNY, CDR2 SVGAGI (reference sequence). As DNA, the CDR3 is TGTGCCAGCAGTTACGCACTAGCGGGGGCCCTTTACAATGAGCAGTTCTTC. Translating it yields CASSYALAGALYNEQFF.

The table lists this clonotype with many counts. This chain links TRBV29-1 with TRBJ1-2; D remains unclear. The CDR3 totals 12 residues. The germline gives CDR1 SQVTM, CDR2 ANQGSEA. Trimming stripped 7 bases from V and 1 base from J, with 10 bases between. The DNA for the CDR3 is TGCAGCGCAGAGCTCTATAACTATGGCTACACCTTC. Translation: CSAELYNYGYTF.

This clonotype was seen repeatedly, ten times or more. The V and J genes are TRBV15 and TRBJ2-2; 11 bases align to TRBD1. The CDR3 loop spans 19 amino acids. Germline CDR1 is LNHNV and CDR2 is YYDKDF (reference sequence). Germline trimming cut 1 base from V and 4 bases from J; bases unmatched to any gene: 11. This CDR3 is CATSRGVRGTGGITGELFF. The CDR3, as DNA: TGTGCCACCAGCAGAGGAGTCCGCGGGACAGGGGGTATCACCGGGGAGCTGTTTTTT. Filled out from reference TRBV15 and TRBJ2-2, the complete variable domain reads DAMVIQNPRYQVTQFGKPVTLSCSQTLNHNVMYWYQQKSSQAPKLLFHYYDKDFNNEADTPDNFQSRRPNTSFCFLDIRSPGLGDTAMYLCATSRGVRGTGGITGELFFGEGSRLTVL.

The chain combines TRBV24-1 with TRBJ2-3; no reliable D call. Trimming took off 4 bases at V and 0 bases at J, with 10 bases between the two ends. The CDR3 is 15 residues long. The germline V gene encodes CDR1 KGHDR and CDR2 SFDVKD. The CDR3 nucleotides read TGTGCCACCAGTGACGTCTATCCTAGCACAGATACGCAGTATTTT. Residues: CATSDVYPSTDTQYF.

Regarding this clonotype: The conserved final phenylalanine or tryptophan is absent from the CDR3, which likely points to a read error. This chain connects TRBV12-3 or TRBV12-4 to TRBJ2-1, with unresolved D. The CDR3 is made up of 12 amino acids. The V end was cut by 5 bases, the J end by 6 bases, with 8 bases between. The CDR3 sequence is CASSRFVNEQFS. Here the CDR3 DNA reads TGTGCCAGCAGTAGGTTTGTCAATGAGCAGTTCTCC.

This clonotype was counted only a few times. The chain carries TRBV12-5 and TRBJ1-5; tentative D call: TRBD1 (5 bases). V was clipped by 0 bases and J by 2 bases, with 14 bases between them. CDR1 LGHNT and CDR2 FRNRAP come from the germline V gene. The CDR3 spans 17 residues. The CDR3 sequence is CASGLVDGGRGNQPQHF. In nucleotides, the CDR3 is TGTGCTAGTGGTTTGGTGGACGGGGGGAGGGGCAATCAGCCCCAGCATTTT.

The genes are TRBV24-1 and TRBJ2-3; D is unresolved. V lost 5 bases to trimming and J lost 6 bases, with 8 bases between them. The CDR3 runs 12 residues. The germline gives CDR1 KGHDR, CDR2 SFDVKD. CDR3 DNA: TGTGCCACCAGTGGAGACGCGGATACGCAGTATTTT. Residues: CATSGDADTQYF.

The chain couples TRBV19 to TRBJ1-4; D may be TRBD1 (6 bases). The CDR3 contains 15 residues. Germline assignment: CDR1 LNHDA and CDR2 SQIVND (reference sequence). V lost 6 bases to trimming and J lost 6 bases, with 17 bases between them. The CDR3 reads CASRTTDRTYEKLFF. CDR3 DNA sequence: TGTGCCAGTAGGACCACAGACAGGACGTATGAAAAACTGTTTTTT.

The genes are TRBV7-8 and TRBJ1-1; D is unclear. Trimming pared 5 bases from V and 3 bases from J, leaving 22 bases between. The CDR3 totals 17 residues. CDR1 is SGHVS and CDR2 is FQNEAQ in the germline V gene. CDR3: CASSQKRTAREDTEAFF. The DNA of the CDR3 is TGTGCCAGCAGCCAGAAACGGACGGCAAGAGAGGACACTGAAGCTTTCTTT.

In the case of this clonotype: At one of its ends the junction is not consistent with the germline gene, which may arise from a read error. The chain has TRBV10-2 and TRBJ1-1, with D maybe TRBD1 (6 bases). Germline assignment: CDR1 WSHSY and CDR2 SAAADI. This CDR3 region has 15 residues. The DNA of the CDR3 is TGCGCTAGCAGTAAGTGGGACACCTTGGACGCTGAAGCTTTCTTC. As protein: CASSKWDTLDAEAFF.

The gene calls are TRBV15 and TRBJ2-3; D not resolved. Germline values: CDR1 LNHNV, CDR2 YYDKDF (reference sequence). V lost 0 bases, J lost 4 bases, and 17 bases lay in between. The CDR3 sequence is 17 residues long. The DNA of the CDR3 is TGTGCCACCAGCAGAGATAAGGTTGCAGGTGAGGCAGATACGCAGTATTTT. Encoded protein: CATSRDKVAGEADTQYF.

The chain uses TRBV2 and TRBJ2-6; D is ambiguous. This CDR3 contains 13 residues. CDR1 is SNHLY, CDR2 FYNNEI, per germline. V was clipped by 6 bases and J by 0 bases, with 3 bases between them. The CDR3 nucleotides read TGTGCCAGCAGGTTCTCTGGGGCCAACGTCCTGACTTTC. Residues: CASRFSGANVLTF.

CDR3 sequence (DNA): TGTGCCAGCAGCCTACGGACTAGCGGGGGGAATGAGCAGTTCTTC. Protein sequence: CASSLRTSGGNEQFF. The rearrangement joins TRBV7-9 to TRBJ2-1, with 14 bases identical to TRBD2. There are 15 residues in the CDR3. V trimming: 5 bases; J trimming: 7 bases; junction bases outside the gene matches: 4. Germline V gene sequence: CDR1 SEHNR, CDR2 FQNEAQ (reference sequence). Looking up the rest from reference TRBV7-9 and TRBJ2-1 gives the full variable domain: DTGVSQNPRHKITKRGQNVTFRCDPISEHNRLYWYRQTLGQGPEFLTYFQNEAQLEKSRLLSDRFSAERPKGSFSTLEIQRTEQGDSAMYLCASSLRTSGGNEQFFGPGTRLTVL.

This clonotype was detected ten times or more. This sequence joins TRBV3-1 and TRBJ1-1; no definite D call. This CDR3 region has 13 residues. With 4 bases removed from V and 7 bases from J, the gap between germline ends came to 13 bases. CDR1 is LGHDT, CDR2 YNNKEL, per germline (reference sequence). This CDR3 is CASSRRRDNEAFF. CDR3 nucleotides: TGTGCCAGCAGCCGTCGGAGGGATAATGAAGCTTTCTTT.

This chain uses TRBV14 with TRBJ2-5; D is tentatively TRBD1 or TRBD2 (5 bases each). Germline V gene lookup returns CDR1 SGHDN and CDR2 FVKESK. CDR3 length equals 15 residues. The V end was cut by 4 bases, the J end by 4 bases, with 16 bases between. In DNA, the CDR3 is TGTGCCAGCAGCCGTATTCGAGGGGAAGGAGAGACCCAGTACTTC. This codes for CASSRIRGEGETQYF.

The chain has TRBV15 and TRBJ2-1; 7 nucleotides match TRBD1. V lost 7 bases and J lost 4; bases outside the gene matches: 7. CDR3 size: 14 residues. CDR1 LNHNV and CDR2 YYDKDF come from the germline V gene (reference sequence). In DNA form, the CDR3 reads TGTGCCACCACCCCCGGGACAGCTTACAATGAGCAGTTCTTC. It yields the protein CATTPGTAYNEQFF. Drawing the rest from reference TRBV15 and TRBJ2-1, the complete variable domain is DAMVIQNPRYQVTQFGKPVTLSCSQTLNHNVMYWYQQKSSQAPKLLFHYYDKDFNNEADTPDNFQSRRPNTSFCFLDIRSPGLGDTAMYLCATTPGTAYNEQFFGPGTRLTVL.

This clonotype occurred many times. The chain links TRBV9 to TRBJ2-2, with D possibly TRBD1 on 6 matching bases. Trimming removed 3 bases at V and 2 bases at J, with 11 bases between. The CDR3 consists of 15 residues. Germline V gives CDR1 SGDLS, CDR2 YYNGEE. Here the CDR3 DNA reads TGTGCCAGCAGCGAGTGGACAGCAAACACCGGGGAGCTGTTTTTT. As protein: CASSEWTANTGELFF.

The chain employs TRBV7-3 and TRBJ1-6, with TRBD1 identical over 8 bases. With V trimmed by 3 bases and J by 9 bases, 4 bases remained unmatched. This CDR3 spans 14 amino acids. Germline CDR1 SGHTA, CDR2 FQGTGA. This chain's CDR3 is CASSFTGGISPLHF. The CDR3 coding sequence is TGTGCCAGCAGCTTTACAGGGGGTATTTCACCCCTCCACTTT.

The V call is TRBV20-1, the J call TRBJ1-5, with TRBD1 matching over 8 bases. The CDR3 totals 13 residues. Germline assignment: CDR1 DFQATT and CDR2 SNEGSKA (reference sequence). Losses at the gene ends were 3 bases for V and 5 bases for J; bases not matched to a gene: 3. CDR3 amino acids: CSARGQVDQPQHF. DNA for the CDR3: TGCAGTGCTAGGGGACAGGTCGATCAGCCCCAGCATTTT.